Below, one T cell receptor (beta chain) is given with its context. Antigen unknown. The trim removed 3 bases at V and 8 bases at J, leaving 16 bases unmatched. Germline V gives CDR1 SGDLS, CDR2 YYNGEE. CDR3 length: 16 amino acids. This record belongs to a study of cytomegalovirus exposure and HLA in healthy donors. General study points: In a later analysis, approximately 15,000 TCR beta sequences were associated with HLA alleles at 0.05 false discovery rate.

The PCR was carried out with 60 Vbeta primers and 13 Jbeta primers. Generated by immunoSEQ multiplex PCR, the TCRdb table keeps only in-frame clones and is missing some. The sample shows about 170,000 clones, 71% of them seen only once. The sequencing sample was made of PBMCs. The clonotype comes from a girl aged 5 to 17 in good health and CMV-seronegative. This rearrangement joins TRBV9 to TRBJ1-1, with TRBD1 matching 7 bases. CDR3 sequence reads: CASSARQGYGGREAFF. The CDR3 DNA reads as TGTGCCAGCAGCGCAAGACAGGGCTATGGGGGAAGGGAAGCTTTCTTT.